The 15 T cell receptor beta chains in this list originate from one sample, sequenced in a study of T cell responses to AZD1222 COVID-19 vaccine. Libraries were prepared by immunoSEQ multiplex PCR; TCRdb keeps only in-frame clonotypes and omits some of them. The table lists 200,000 or so clones, approximately 91% of them singletons. Source: peripheral blood, taken on day 0 of AZD1222 vaccination. The receptors were gathered from an adult in good health.

V usage is TRBV19 and J usage is TRBJ2-7; possible D gene TRBD1, 5 bases. The CDR3 has 14 amino acids. Germline V CDR1 and CDR2: LNHDA, SQIVND (reference sequence). Trimming removed 3 bases at V and 2 bases at J, with 11 bases between. The CDR3 DNA reads TGTGCCAGTAGTATGTGTGACAGTACCTACGAGCAGTACTTC. Protein sequence: CASSMCDSTYEQYF.

This sequence joins TRBV11-3 and TRBJ2-2; either TRBD1 or TRBD2 may fit D (5 bases each). The length of the CDR3 is 17 residues. The V and J ends lost 0 bases and 4 bases respectively, with 15 bases between them. Germline values: CDR1 SGHNT, CDR2 YENEEA. The CDR3 DNA is TGTGCCAGCAGCTTAGAGGGGGTCCGTAGGGGCACCGGGGAGCTGTTTTTT. Residues: CASSLEGVRRGTGELFF.

The chain is built from TRBV4-2 and TRBJ2-4, with TRBD1 identical over 9 bases. This CDR3 is built from 19 residues. J gave up 6 bases and V 1 base, and 16 bases lay outside the gene matches. The V gene's germline CDR1 is LGHNA and CDR2 YNFKEQ. The CDR3 region has the DNA TGTGCCAGCAGCCAAGTTAATACCCCCCGGGACAGGGTGACAAACATTCAGTACTTC. Encoded protein: CASSQVNTPRDRVTNIQYF.

V is TRBV6-7 and J is TRBJ1-5; D unclear. TRBV6-7 is filed as an ORF, its function uncertain. Trimming removed 6 bases from V and 0 bases from J, with 18 bases in between. The CDR3 runs 17 residues. The DNA for the CDR3 is TGTGCCAGCAGCCGTGGACGCACCCTGGATAGCAATCAGCCCCAGCATTTT. It is translated as CASSRGRTLDSNQPQHF.

This rearrangement joins TRBV10-1 to TRBJ2-3; D is uncertain. CDR1 is WNHNN and CDR2 is SYGVQD in the germline V gene (reference sequence). This CDR3 has 12 residues. Trimming took off 3 bases at V and 6 bases at J, with 7 bases between the two ends. CDR3 DNA: TGCGCCAGCAGTGACCTCCTGGATACGCAGTATTTT. Translation gives CASSDLLDTQYF.

This chain connects TRBV29-1 to TRBJ2-2; no reliable D call. The V end lost 7 bases, the J end lost 1 base, and 10 bases lay between the germline ends. Germline CDR1 and CDR2: SQVTM and ANQGSEA. The CDR3 totals 13 residues. CDR3 bases: TGCAGCGGCCGCAAGGGGAACACCGGGGAGCTGTTTTTT. Translating it yields CSGRKGNTGELFF.

The chain joins TRBV27 to TRBJ2-7, with 7 bases fitting TRBD2. This CDR3 region has 14 residues. The germline CDR1 and CDR2 sequences are MNHEY and SMNVEV (reference sequence). Trimming at V came to 7 bases and at J to 2 bases, leaving 8 bases not matched to a gene. Written as DNA, the CDR3 is TGTGCCAGCACCGGGGAGGGGTTCCCCTACGAGCAGTACTTC. Encoded protein: CASTGEGFPYEQYF.

In its sample, this clone was seen a few times. The chain carries TRBV3-1 (or the pseudogene TRBV3-2) and TRBJ2-7; TRBD2 matches at 7 bases. This CDR3 contains 18 residues. The ends lost 0 bases at V and 1 base at J; junction bases unmatched: 12. The germline CDR1 and CDR2 sequences are LGHDT and YNNKEL (reference sequence). The CDR3 reads CASSQDRDYRPGSYEQYF. Written as DNA, the CDR3 is TGTGCCAGCAGCCAAGATAGGGACTACCGACCAGGATCCTACGAGCAGTACTTC.

The J gene is TRBJ1-2, the V gene TRBV10-3; D gene ambiguous. The CDR3 consists of 14 residues. Between the trimmed V and J ends, which lost 0 bases and 3 bases, there was a span of 8 bases. Germline CDR1 and CDR2: ENHRY and SYGVKD. The CDR3 sequence: CAISESQHYYGYTF. As DNA, the CDR3 is TGTGCCATCAGTGAGTCGCAACACTACTATGGCTACACCTTC.

The chain is built from TRBV7-9 and TRBJ1-3; TRBD1 is a possible D gene (5 bases). The ends were cut back, 3 bases at V and 0 bases at J, with 9 bases in the middle. CDR1 SEHNR and CDR2 FQNEAQ come from the germline V gene (reference sequence). The CDR3 runs 15 residues. The CDR3 nucleotides are TGTGCCAGCAGCTTCGGACAAGCCTCTGGAAACACCATATATTTT. Translated, it gives CASSFGQASGNTIYF. The variable domain in full, completed from reference TRBV7-9 and TRBJ1-3, reads DTGVSQNPRHKITKRGQNVTFRCDPISEHNRLYWYRQTLGQGPEFLTYFQNEAQLEKSRLLSDRFSAERPKGSFSTLEIQRTEQGDSAMYLCASSFGQASGNTIYFGEGSWLTVV.

This chain uses TRBV6-1 with TRBJ1-6, with D possibly matching TRBD1 (6 bases). Germline CDR1 is MNHNS and CDR2 is SASEGT. This CDR3 is 20 amino acids long. V shed 1 base and J shed 9 bases, with 28 bases lying between them. CDR3 amino acids: CASSEGAPGGKGLGGSPLHF. The CDR3 coding sequence is TGTGCCAGCAGTGAAGGGGCCCCGGGGGGCAAGGGGCTAGGTGGTTCACCCCTCCACTTT.

V and J are TRBV5-6 and TRBJ2-7; a possible D gene is TRBD2 (6 bases). This CDR3 is 14 amino acids long. CDR1 and CDR2 from the germline V gene are SGHDT and YYEEEE. V was cut by 4 bases and J by 2 bases, with 13 bases left in between. The DNA for the CDR3 is TGTGCCAGCAGCCTCATACTAGCCCCCTACGAGCAGTACTTC. As protein: CASSLILAPYEQYF.

V usage is TRBV5-6 and J usage is TRBJ1-2; 10 bases are a match to TRBD1. The V gene end was trimmed by 0 bases and the J gene end by 5 bases; junction bases not matched to a gene: 1. Germline-derived CDR1 and CDR2 are SGHDT and YYEEEE. The CDR3 is made up of 14 amino acids. The DNA for the CDR3 is TGTGCCAGCAGCTTGGGACAGGGGGCGTATGGCTACACCTTC. Translation: CASSLGQGAYGYTF.

V and J are TRBV27 and TRBJ1-4, with 8 bases aligning to TRBD1. V was pared by 5 bases and J by 7 bases, with 6 bases of the junction left unmatched. CDR1 is MNHEY and CDR2 is SMNVEV in the germline V gene (reference sequence). CDR3 length: 14 amino acids. CDR3 residues: CASSVDRGGEKLFF. CDR3 DNA sequence: TGTGCCAGCAGTGTCGACAGGGGAGGTGAAAAACTGTTTTTT.

The J gene is TRBJ1-1, the V gene TRBV7-9; a possible D gene is TRBD1 (5 bases). The CDR3 sequence is 15 residues long. The germline V gene has CDR1 SEHNR and CDR2 FQNEAQ (reference sequence). V shed 0 bases and J shed 4 bases, with 12 bases lying between them. Here the CDR3 DNA reads TGTGCCAGCAGCTTAGCGGGAGGGGTGAGCACTGAAGCTTTCTTT. This translates into CASSLAGGVSTEAFF.